The TCR beta chain described here comes from a study of T cells in localized non-small cell lung cancer (dated by TCRdb to the early 2020s). Describing the broader study: Comparing tumors with uninvolved tumor-adjacent lungs, the study looked at the T cell repertoires of 200 to 250 patients with early-stage NSCLC. The cohort was made up of fewer than 250 treatment-naive NSCLC patients whose localized lung tumors had been resected. The mean age of the NSCLC patients was around 65 years, with 130 or so men and around 110 women.

This clone was detected once. Which antigen it targets is not known. Per-base quality was not reported, and no clone a single base away is much larger than it. CDR1 and CDR2 are drawn from the germline V gene (reference sequence): LNHDA, SQIVND. The CDR3 goes from the cysteine to the phenylalanine over 12 residues. Only the CDR3 part of the read is kept: 36 bases, read in frame from the first base. A distance of 8 bases separates the germline ends of V and J, which lose 6 bases and 8 bases respectively. At diagnosis, peripheral blood, uninvolved tumor-adjacent lung and tumor were collected and stored as a combination of fresh-frozen and FFPE material. The immunoSEQ Assay was used to sequence TCR beta CDR3 regions from DNA. From the authors' description of their analysis: T cell density was computed as TCR beta template counts normalized to usable DNA estimated by amplifying housekeeping genes. Richness was estimated with the preseqR package, extrapolating to 400,000 templates for PBMC samples and 120,000 templates for tissue samples. Clonality was taken to be one minus Pielou's evenness. Tissue-enriched TCRs were identified through differential abundance testing performed on productive amino-acid clonotypes, with a minimum total count of 5 and an alpha of 0.1. The Jaccard Index and the Morisita Overlap Index were used to measure how much the repertoires overlapped between compartments. TCR beta CDR3s were clustered by GLIPH together with public tetramer-defined viral CDR3s, and at least three viral sequences plus V-gene enrichment were required for viral motifs. In TCRdb, the immuneACCESS table is reduced to in-frame sequences with V and J assigned. These tables do not hold every clone; where another copy was compared, an unresolved V gene accounts for under half, and the others remain unexplained. That table gives V, J and clone size, and the DNA gave D and trimming. This sample lists around 980 clones; more than 35% were detected once. Around 13% of the sample is in the top ten clones.

Broad study findings and their caveats: Longer overall survival was associated with higher blood T cell density, whereas shorter survival was associated with higher adjacent-lung clonality. Of the top 100 tumor clones, a median of roughly 57 were detected in paired uninvolved adjacent lung; approximately 28 were also among that lung's top 100. Because the study design was exploratory, TCR variables were selected using unadjusted p-values without false-discovery rate correction. Multi-region tumor sequencing was not performed, so intratumor heterogeneity could not be excluded. Uninvolved tumor-adjacent lung showed the highest T cell clonality, higher than tumor, which suggests more focused antigenic responses in the uninvolved tumor-adjacent lung.

The specimen comprised lung tumor tissue, sampled before any cancer treatment. Here the chain combines TRBV19 and TRBJ1-6; too little of a D gene remains to name it. The sequence came from a man aged 35-69 years with stage I lung adenocarcinoma. CDR3 reads: CASRPADSPLHF. The base sequence is TGTGCCAGTAGGCCGGCCGATTCACCCCTCCACTTT.